Shown below are 5 T cell receptor beta chains from a single sample sequenced in a study of shared clonotypes between healthy human individuals. Assay: immunoSEQ multiplex PCR; the TCRdb copy retains only in-frame clones and omits some. The sample contains hundreds of thousands of clones, less than 80% of which appear only once. The sample comprised memory CD4+ T cells sorted from blood. Noted subset: CD45RA-negative fraction. These receptors were collected from a woman aged 30 to 39 in good health.

As to this clone: A single base separates this from a much larger clone, so it may be a read error. The same CDR3 also results from other DNA sequences found in this sample. V usage is TRBV7-9 and J usage is TRBJ2-3; D is unresolved. Germline V lookup: CDR1 SEHNR, CDR2 FQNEAQ (reference sequence). This CDR3 has 12 residues. V was pared by 1 base and J by 4 bases, with 3 bases between. The CDR3 loop reads CASSLGPDTQYF. The CDR3 coding sequence is TGTGCCAGCAGCTTAGGGCCAGATACGCAGTATTTT. Supplemented by reference TRBV7-9 and TRBJ2-3, the full variable domain reads DTGVSQNPRHKITKRGQNVTFRCDPISEHNRLYWYRQTLGQGPEFLTYFQNEAQLEKSRLLSDRFSAERPKGSFSTLEIQRTEQGDSAMYLCASSLGPDTQYFGPGTRLTVL.

In its sample, this clone was seen a few times. The chain joins TRBV19 to TRBJ2-5; 7 nucleotides align to TRBD2. The germline V gene has CDR1 LNHDA and CDR2 SQIVND (reference sequence). The CDR3 is 16 residues long. With V trimmed by 6 bases and J by 2 bases, 12 bases remained unmatched. This CDR3 reads CASRKASTSHQETQYF. The CDR3, as DNA: TGTGCCAGTAGGAAGGCCTCGACTAGCCATCAAGAGACCCAGTACTTC.

Ten or more counts support this clone. J is TRBJ2-3 and V is TRBV5-4; D remains ambiguous. V was clipped by 4 bases and J by 4 bases, with 10 bases between them. The CDR3 is 13 residues long. The germline V gene has CDR1 SGHNT and CDR2 YYREEE (reference sequence). The CDR3 loop reads CASSPRSPDTQYF. CDR3 coding DNA: TGTGCCAGCAGCCCCCGGAGCCCAGATACGCAGTATTTT.

This clone was seen only once. This may be a read error: a much more frequent sequence differs by one nucleotide. The V call is TRBV25-1, the J call TRBJ2-5, with D uncertain. The better agreement between TRBJ2-7 and the DNA end casts doubt on the J call. Germline-derived CDR1 and CDR2 are MGHDK and SYGVNS. This CDR3 comprises 11 residues. CDR3 DNA: TGTGCCAGCAGTGAATACTACGAGCAGTACTTC. This translates into CASSEYYEQYF.

This clone occurred a few times. The CDR3 nucleotides read TGTGCCAGTAGTGACATCTATGGCTACACCTTC. Encoded protein: CASSDIYGYTF. The gene calls are TRBV19 and TRBJ1-2; D is uncertain. The CDR3 contains 11 residues. Germline loops: CDR1 LNHDA, CDR2 SQIVND (reference sequence). V lost 5 bases, J lost 4 bases, and 5 bases lay in between.